The 6 T cell receptor beta chains given below trace back to one sample, sequenced in a study of T cell changes during pregnancy in multiple sclerosis. Assay: immunoSEQ multiplex PCR; the TCRdb copy retains only in-frame clones and omits some. The data hold around 100,000 clones, with 91% observed a single time. This specimen consisted of peripheral blood, obtained in the second trimester of pregnancy. The receptor source for this set is a female donor with multiple sclerosis, enrolled in a pregnancy study.

The V call is TRBV10-3, the J call TRBJ2-7; 9 bases align to TRBD2. Germline trimming cut 6 bases from V and 6 bases from J; bases unmatched to any gene: 12. The CDR3 is 15 amino acids. Germline loops: CDR1 ENHRY, CDR2 SYGVKD. The CDR3 is CAIRGGGRDLAEQYF. CDR3 bases: TGTGCCATCAGAGGTGGCGGGAGGGATTTGGCCGAGCAGTACTTC.

V is TRBV28 and J is TRBJ1-2; D is unresolved. Deletions cut 6 bases from V and 0 bases from J, with 11 bases between. This CDR3 region has 14 residues. Germline loops: CDR1 MDHEN, CDR2 SYDVKM. The CDR3 reads CASRAAPPNYGYTF. CDR3 DNA: TGTGCCAGCAGAGCGGCCCCACCTAACTATGGCTACACCTTC.

V and J are TRBV2 and TRBJ2-1; 12 positions agree with TRBD2. The CDR3 extends over 18 amino acids. V lost 4 bases to trimming and J lost 2 bases; unmatched junction nucleotides: 9. Germline assignment: CDR1 SNHLY and CDR2 FYNNEI. The CDR3 sequence: CASSAFPGLAGPYNEQFF. The CDR3 DNA reads TGTGCCAGCAGTGCATTCCCGGGACTAGCGGGTCCCTACAATGAGCAGTTCTTC.

The genes are TRBV7-9 and TRBJ2-5; 8 nucleotides agree with TRBD2. The J segment lost 7 bases and the V segment lost 4 bases, leaving 14 bases of the junction unmatched. The CDR3 spans 16 residues. Germline assignment: CDR1 SEHNR and CDR2 FQNEAQ (reference sequence). The CDR3 DNA follows: TGTGCCAGCAGCTCCTACCCCGGGACTAGGAAGGCGACCCAGTACTTC. Its translation is CASSSYPGTRKATQYF.

The rearrangement uses TRBV5-1 and TRBJ1-1; 7 bases are shared with TRBD1. Per the germline V gene, CDR1 is SGHRS and CDR2 is YFSETQ. V shed 1 base, J shed 7 bases, and the junction held 4 bases outside the gene matches. The CDR3 consists of 13 residues. CDR3 sequence reads: CASSLRGHSEAFF. CDR3 coding DNA: TGCGCCAGCAGCTTGAGGGGGCACAGTGAAGCTTTCTTT. The full variable domain, with the rest looked up from reference TRBV5-1 and TRBJ1-1, is KAGVTQTPRYLIKTRGQQVTLSCSPISGHRSVSWYQQTPGQGLQFLFEYFSETQRNKGNFPGRFSGRQFSNSRSEMNVSTLELGDSALYLCASSLRGHSEAFFGQGTRLTVV.

This chain links TRBV29-1 with TRBJ2-5, with TRBD1 as a possible D gene (7 bases). Germline V gives CDR1 SQVTM, CDR2 ANQGSEA. The CDR3 spans 14 residues. V was shortened by 6 bases and J by 1 base, with 15 bases between the two germline ends. The CDR3 here is CSVRGVFGQETQYF. CDR3 DNA sequence: TGCAGCGTCAGGGGGGTGTTCGGCCAAGAGACCCAGTACTTC.